This TCR beta chain was profiled in a study of T cells after posttransplantation cyclophosphamide. CDR3 length: 13 amino acids. Looked up from germline, CDR1 is SGHRS and CDR2 is YFSETQ. Unmatched junction bases numbered 2, after V lost 4 bases and J lost 5 bases. The method was immunoSEQ multiplex PCR; TCRdb's version includes in-frame clones alone and lacks a portion of them. The sample consists of some 47,000 clones, 85% to 90% of them appearing once. Of note for this clone: Its antigen remains unknown.

Study conclusions and caveats: Donor CD8+ memory clones often dominated recipient blood repertoires at later times.

The rearrangement joins TRBV5-1 to TRBJ2-1; 8 bases fit TRBD1. This receptor was identified in a man under 40 with a blood cancer, CMV-positive, and with a related stem cell donor. The sequenced sample was PBMCs. CDR3 loop: CASSPTGDNEQFF. Here the CDR3 DNA reads TGCGCCAGCAGCCCGACAGGGGACAATGAGCAGTTCTTC. The variable domain in full, with the rest retrieved from reference TRBV5-1 and TRBJ2-1, is KAGVTQTPRYLIKTRGQQVTLSCSPISGHRSVSWYQQTPGQGLQFLFEYFSETQRNKGNFPGRFSGRQFSNSRSEMNVSTLELGDSALYLCASSPTGDNEQFFGPGTRLTVL.